This TCR beta chain was recorded in a study of glioma-infiltrating T cells listed by TCRdb under 2016. A note on the overall study: Low-grade gliomas were WHO grade II oligodendrogliomas or astrocytomas, and glioblastomas were WHO grade IV tumors sampled at initial rather than recurrent diagnosis. Dexamethasone was administered to glioma patients for six or fewer days before surgery. For blood libraries, the target was about 4- to 10-fold sequencing coverage of about 990,000 peripheral T cells. Sequencing of TCR alpha- and beta-chain repertoires was performed on glioma tissue, on non-neoplastic brain tissue, and on matched peripheral blood mononuclear cells. To measure how far tissue and blood T-cell populations diverged, each tissue-infiltrating repertoire was compared against the peripheral blood repertoire of the same patient. Three low-grade glioma patients, fewer than 10 primary glioblastoma patients and three non-glioma patients contributing non-neoplastic brain tissue were included in the paired cohort.

TCR alpha and beta CDR3 regions were amplified with the iRepertoire nested amplicon-rescue multiplex PCR (arm-PCR) platform from RNA. The input for one-step reverse transcription and amplification was roughly 85-400 ng of either tissue mRNA or PBMC total RNA. Following bead purification, Illumina adapters were added through a secondary multiplex PCR, and the libraries were then gel-purified between 200 and 400 bp. Libraries carried internal 6-nucleotide barcodes used for demultiplexing. Sequencing of libraries was performed on an Illumina MiSeq with 2x220 or 2x250 nucleotide paired-end reads. The authors processed their data as follows. Paired reads were merged using FLASH 1.2.11 and were aligned to the GRCh37 human genome using BWA-MEM, after which TRA and TRB reads were extracted. An IMGT-derived reference of cassette sequences and CDR3 motifs, with pseudogenes included, was used for V and J assignment. Reads were translated in three frames, and productive CDR3s were defined as those with a C...FGXG motif and no stop codons. Unique combinations of V-J cassette pair and CDR3 amino acid sequence were defined as clonotypes. Reads were filtered by Hamming distance, thresholded by each sample's sequence error rate in mapped regions. Starting from the raw public reads, TCRdb applied fastp trimming at Q25, assembled clones with MiXCR and retained in-frame beta chains. All rows with the same CDR3 protein become a single entry with the most common DNA and genes. What appears here as the V and J calls and clone size reflects TCRdb's work, not the paper's. For this sample the table gives approximately 400,000 distinct CDR3 sequences, of which around 45% were detected only once. 9.5% to 15% of the sample rests with the top ten.

Notes on this clonotype: Its specific antigen is unknown. Per-base quality was not reported, and no clone a single base away is much larger than it.

General findings and caveats noted by the study authors: Group comparisons were based on small numbers of patients: three non-neoplastic, three low-grade glioma and roughly 8 glioblastoma patients. Only a very small number of CDR3 sequences turned up in both tissue and blood, a result put down to high CDR3 diversity combined with limited sampling. Patients with low tissue-blood divergence were marked by a signature set of shared blood CDR3 motifs, and that set was depleted in highly divergent patients. VJ-independent divergence between tissue and blood was lower than expected in non-neoplastic patients but higher than expected in all gliomas, particularly low-grade gliomas.

Immediately after resection, surgical brain or tumor specimens were cryofrozen in liquid nitrogen, and peripheral blood cells were collected at the same time. Reading from cysteine to phenylalanine, the CDR3 counts 20 amino acids. The CDR3 DNA has 60 bases and is translated from base 1. V lost 4 bases and J lost 3 bases, and the count of bases not matched to a germline gene is 20. According to the germline V gene (reference sequence), CDR1 reads PRHDT and CDR2 reads FYEKMQ. Material: glioma tissue, nonneoplastic brain tissue, or PBMCs (not recorded which). The chain couples TRBV13 to TRBJ2-5; 10 nucleotides in the junction match TRBD2. The TCR originated in a human donor with low-grade glioma or glioblastoma, undergoing nonglioma brain surgery, or in good health (not recorded which). The CDR3 reads CASSSIPRSGRGPNEETQYF. The nucleotides are TGTGCCAGCAGCTCCATTCCAAGGAGCGGGAGGGGGCCTAATGAAGAGACCCAGTACTTC.